This T cell receptor (beta chain) originates from a study of T-cell reconstitution after alpha-beta-depleted transplantation in children. Preparation of the TCRbeta library was carried out with unique molecular identifiers. TCRdb reanalysed the PCR reads using MiXCR and keeps one entry per CDR3 protein. The data contain approximately 800,000 distinct CDR3 sequences, roughly 15% of them seen just once; the ten biggest clones take up 5%. This clonotype has a count of ten or more. Trimming cost V 2 bases and J 2 bases; bases outside gene matches: 13. The CDR3 is made up of 18 amino acids. Germline values: CDR1 SGHTA, CDR2 FQGNSA.

This sequence joins TRBV7-2 and TRBJ2-7; TRBD2 agrees at 9 bases. The input for sequencing was PBMCs, mostly from graft donor cells, taken 360 days after TCRalphabeta/CD19-depleted stem cell transplant. This TCR derives from a male patient aged 10 to 17 who had a stem cell transplant for acute lymphoblastic leukemia, so the T cells may come from the graft donor. The CDR3: CASSLWAPTSGLTYEQYF. The CDR3 bases are TGTGCCAGCAGCTTATGGGCCCCAACTAGCGGGCTTACCTACGAGCAGTACTTC.